A single sample gave rise to the 29 T cell receptor beta chains below, sequenced in a study of PD-L1 blockade in urothelial cancer. The time point was: peripheral blood 6 weeks after treatment start. Assay: immunoSEQ multiplex PCR; the TCRdb copy retains only in-frame clones and omits some. The table lists around 66,000 clones, 88% of them singletons. The sequencing here drew on PBMCs, taken around atezolizumab (anti-PD-L1) treatment. The receptors were sampled from a man in his sixties with urothelial cancer.

The CDR3 nucleotides read TGTGCCAGTAGTATAGGAACAGGAGCGGGAAACACCATATATTTT. Translating gives CASSIGTGAGNTIYF. The V gene is TRBV19, the J gene TRBJ1-3; perhaps TRBD1 as D (5 bases). CDR3 length equals 15 residues. Germline V lookup: CDR1 LNHDA, CDR2 SQIVND (reference sequence). V gave up 1 base and J gave up 4 bases, with 11 bases separating them. Combining the CDR3 with reference TRBV19 and TRBJ1-3 gives the whole variable domain DGGITQSPKYLFRKEGQNVTLSCEQNLNHDAMYWYRQDPGQGLRLIYYSQIVNDFQKGDIAEGYSVSREKKESFPLTVTSAQKNPTAFYLCASSIGTGAGNTIYFGEGSWLTVV.

The CDR3 DNA reads as TGTGCCAGCAGCCCGACAGGGGTGAACACTGAAGCTTTCTTT. It is translated as CASSPTGVNTEAFF. The chain carries TRBV7-2 and TRBJ1-1; 8 positions agree with TRBD1. The J segment lost 0 bases and the V segment lost 5 bases, leaving 2 bases of the junction unmatched. The CDR3 extends over 14 amino acids. The germline V gene has CDR1 SGHTA and CDR2 FQGNSA.

The V and J genes are TRBV30 and TRBJ2-5; D is ambiguous. This CDR3 contains 11 residues. V was cut by 2 bases and J by 4 bases, with 5 bases left in between. The germline V gene has CDR1 GTSNPN and CDR2 SVGIG (reference sequence). The CDR3 nucleotides read TGTGCCTGGAGTTCCTCAGAGACCCAGTACTTC. This translates into CAWSSSETQYF. The whole variable domain, remainder taken from reference TRBV30 and TRBJ2-5, is SQTIHQWPATLVQPVGSPLSLECTVEGTSNPNLYWYRQAAGRGLQLLFYSVGIGQISSEVPQNLSASRPQDRQFILSSKKLLLSDSGFYLCAWSSSETQYFGPGTRLLVL.

V usage is TRBV28 and J usage is TRBJ1-1; no clear D gene. Germline assignment: CDR1 MDHEN and CDR2 SYDVKM. The CDR3 length is 13 residues. V shed 5 bases and J shed 4 bases, with 11 bases lying between them. This chain's CDR3 is CASSPSPSTEAFF. The CDR3 DNA reads TGTGCCAGCAGTCCTTCACCGAGCACTGAAGCTTTCTTT. Complete variable domain (other parts from reference TRBV28 and TRBJ1-1): DVKVTQSSRYLVKRTGEKVFLECVQDMDHENMFWYRQDPGLGLRLIYFSYDVKMKEKGDIPEGYSVSREKKERFSLILESASTNQTSMYLCASSPSPSTEAFFGQGTRLTVV.

The J gene is TRBJ1-2, the V gene TRBV6-1; a weak D match, TRBD1 (5 bases). Per the germline V gene, CDR1 is MNHNS and CDR2 is SASEGT. The V end lost 0 bases, the J end lost 1 base, and 12 bases lay between the germline ends. The CDR3 loop spans 16 amino acids. CDR3 loop: CASSEALQAHNYGYTF. In DNA form, the CDR3 reads TGTGCCAGCAGTGAAGCGCTACAGGCCCATAACTATGGCTACACCTTC.

The chain employs TRBV5-1 and TRBJ1-3, with a weak D call TRBD1 (5 bases). From germline, CDR1 is SGHRS and CDR2 YFSETQ. V lost 2 bases to trimming and J lost 3 bases, with 12 bases between them. CDR3 length equals 15 residues. The chain's CDR3 is CASSLGVSDGNTIYF. The CDR3 region has the DNA TGCGCCAGCAGCTTAGGGGTCTCGGATGGAAACACCATATATTTT. The whole variable domain, filled in from reference TRBV5-1 and TRBJ1-3, reads KAGVTQTPRYLIKTRGQQVTLSCSPISGHRSVSWYQQTPGQGLQFLFEYFSETQRNKGNFPGRFSGRQFSNSRSEMNVSTLELGDSALYLCASSLGVSDGNTIYFGEGSWLTVV.

The V gene is TRBV25-1, the J gene TRBJ1-5, with D unclear. CDR1 is MGHDK, CDR2 SYGVNS, per germline. The CDR3 contains 10 residues. V was trimmed by 9 bases and J by 9 bases, leaving 9 bases between them. For the CDR3, the DNA is TGTGCCAGTACTAGATGGCCCCAGCATTTT. It encodes CASTRWPQHF.

The chain combines TRBV30 with TRBJ1-2, with D perhaps matching TRBD1 (5 bases). The ends were cut back, 5 bases at V and 2 bases at J, with 12 bases in the middle. The CDR3 totals 13 residues. Per germline, CDR1 GTSNPN and CDR2 SVGIG (reference sequence). In DNA, the CDR3 is TGTGCCTGGGGGCAGGGAGGGAACTATGGCTACACCTTC. This translates into CAWGQGGNYGYTF. Filled out from reference TRBV30 and TRBJ1-2, the complete variable domain reads SQTIHQWPATLVQPVGSPLSLECTVEGTSNPNLYWYRQAAGRGLQLLFYSVGIGQISSEVPQNLSASRPQDRQFILSSKKLLLSDSGFYLCAWGQGGNYGYTFGSGTRLTVV.

The genes are TRBV2 and TRBJ1-3; 8 bases align to TRBD1. Germline CDR1 reads SNHLY; CDR2 reads FYNNEI. This CDR3 is built from 14 residues. Losses at the gene ends were 7 bases for V and 5 bases for J; bases not matched to a gene: 7. CDR3 amino acids: CASTPDRDRNTIYF. The CDR3 region has the DNA TGTGCCAGCACTCCGGACAGGGATAGAAACACCATATATTTT.

The chain recombines TRBV27 with TRBJ1-2, with 7 positions matching TRBD1. CDR3 length equals 13 residues. Germline values: CDR1 MNHEY, CDR2 SMNVEV (reference sequence). The trim removed 6 bases at V and 6 bases at J, leaving 7 bases unmatched. In nucleotides, the CDR3 is TGTGCCAGCAGCTTACAGGGGTTCGATGGCTACACCTTC. It is translated as CASSLQGFDGYTF.

This chain connects TRBV7-2 to TRBJ2-1; the match to TRBD1 covers 9 bases. Germline CDR1 SGHTA, CDR2 FQGNSA. V lost 6 bases and J lost 4; bases outside the gene matches: 7. This CDR3 is built from 15 residues. This CDR3 reads CASSPQGQGYNEQFF. CDR3 DNA sequence: TGTGCCAGCAGTCCGCAGGGACAGGGATACAATGAGCAGTTCTTC.

The chain joins TRBV5-6 to TRBJ2-3; 10 bases map to TRBD2. The germline gives CDR1 SGHDT, CDR2 YYEEEE. The junction had 5 bases not matched to a gene; V was cut back by 1 base and J by 0 bases. The CDR3 has 17 residues. CDR3 in DNA: TGTGCCAGCAGCTTGTTAACTAGCGGGATAAGCACAGATACGCAGTATTTT. It translates to CASSLLTSGISTDTQYF.

A single count supports this clone. The CDR3 loop reads CASSPEGQGAKNYGYTF. CDR3 nucleotides: TGTGCCAGCAGCCCCGAGGGACAGGGGGCAAAGAACTATGGCTACACCTTC. The rearrangement uses TRBV9 and TRBJ1-2, with TRBD1 matching 12 bases. The CDR3 consists of 17 residues. Germline assignment: CDR1 SGDLS and CDR2 YYNGEE. Trimming cost V 4 bases and J 2 bases; bases outside gene matches: 9.

The V and J genes are TRBV7-2 and TRBJ2-1; 10 positions match TRBD2. CDR1 is SGHTA and CDR2 is FQGNSA in the germline V gene. The ends lost 6 bases at V and 8 bases at J; junction bases unmatched: 4. The CDR3 runs to 13 residues. CDR3 coding DNA: TGTGCCAGCAGGGGACTAGCGTTCCATGAGCAGTTCTTC. Translated, it gives CASRGLAFHEQFF.

The V and J genes are TRBV2 and TRBJ1-2; 7 bases match TRBD1. This CDR3 has 15 amino acids. Germline CDR1 reads SNHLY; CDR2 reads FYNNEI. V trimming: 4 bases; J trimming: 5 bases; junction bases outside the gene matches: 10. Here the CDR3 DNA reads TGTGCCAGCAGTGCAGGGACCGGGACAGATTATGGCTACACCTTC. It yields the protein CASSAGTGTDYGYTF.

The chain links TRBV10-3 to TRBJ1-2; 7 bases align to TRBD1. The CDR3 runs to 16 residues. V lost 4 bases, J lost 2 bases, and 10 bases stayed unmatched. CDR1 is ENHRY, CDR2 SYGVKD, per germline. The CDR3 loop reads CAISVVSQGGNYGYTF. The CDR3 coding sequence is TGTGCCATCAGTGTGGTTAGTCAGGGGGGAAACTATGGCTACACCTTC.

The chain uses TRBV18 and TRBJ2-7, with 11 bases identical to TRBD2. This CDR3 has 14 residues. Trimming removed 5 bases from V and 2 bases from J; junction bases left unmatched: 2. CDR1 KGHSH and CDR2 LQKENI come from the germline V gene. The CDR3, as DNA: TGTGCCAGCTCAGCTAGCGGGAGGCCCTACGAGCAGTACTTC. This gives the protein CASSASGRPYEQYF.

The V and J genes are TRBV14 and TRBJ2-7, with D possibly matching TRBD2 (6 bases). The CDR3 has 14 residues. CDR1 and CDR2 (germline): SGHDN, FVKESK. V was shortened by 3 bases and J by 13 bases, with 22 bases between the two germline ends. CDR3 loop: CASSQFLPRDFGYF. In DNA, the CDR3 is TGTGCCAGCAGCCAGTTCCTACCCCGGGACTTCGGATACTTC.

V is TRBV11-3 and J is TRBJ1-2, with a tentative D call TRBD1 (5 bases). Germline loops: CDR1 SGHNT, CDR2 YENEEA. Trimming took 1 base from V and 7 from J, leaving 13 bases between them. The CDR3 totals 14 residues. The CDR3 bases are TGTGCCAGCAGCTTAGGGAGACAGAAGCCTGGCTACACCTTC. Translating it yields CASSLGRQKPGYTF.

The V call is TRBV19, the J call TRBJ2-7, with 7 positions matching TRBD1. The CDR3 consists of 14 residues. Germline trimming cut 5 bases from V and 3 bases from J; bases unmatched to any gene: 7. Germline loops: CDR1 LNHDA, CDR2 SQIVND (reference sequence). CDR3 protein: CASSADRSHYEQYF. The CDR3 nucleotides read TGTGCCAGTAGTGCGGACAGGAGCCACTACGAGCAGTACTTC.

The gene calls are TRBV30 and TRBJ2-5; 9 nucleotides line up with TRBD1. The V gene's germline CDR1 is GTSNPN and CDR2 SVGIG (reference sequence). The CDR3 spans 16 residues. V was clipped by 0 bases and J by 4 bases; unmatched bases: 9. DNA for the CDR3: TGTGCCTGGAGTGTCATGGACAGGGGCAGGAGAGAGACCCAGTACTTC. This translates into CAWSVMDRGRRETQYF. Variable domain in full (rest from reference TRBV30 and TRBJ2-5): SQTIHQWPATLVQPVGSPLSLECTVEGTSNPNLYWYRQAAGRGLQLLFYSVGIGQISSEVPQNLSASRPQDRQFILSSKKLLLSDSGFYLCAWSVMDRGRRETQYFGPGTRLLVL.

V and J are TRBV27 and TRBJ2-7, with 11 bases aligning to TRBD2. The CDR3 sequence is 15 residues long. The V gene's germline CDR1 is MNHEY and CDR2 SMNVEV (reference sequence). The junction had 7 bases not matched to a gene; V was cut back by 2 bases and J by 7 bases. The CDR3 DNA reads as TGTGCCAGCAGTTTAATCGGACTAGCGGGTAGTGAGCAGTACTTC. Residues: CASSLIGLAGSEQYF.

In this sample, this clone turned up once. The chain has TRBV7-3 and TRBJ2-2; 7 bases match TRBD1. This CDR3 is 16 amino acids long. Germline lookup yields CDR1 SGHTA and CDR2 FQGTGA. The ends lost 6 bases at V and 4 bases at J; junction bases unmatched: 11. Written as DNA, the CDR3 is TGTGCCAGCAGGGCCAAACAGGGGCGCGTCACCGGGGAGCTGTTTTTT. Translating it yields CASRAKQGRVTGELFF.

This chain connects TRBV7-6 to TRBJ1-2, with a tentative D call TRBD1 (6 bases). The V gene lost 5 bases and the J gene lost 5 bases, with 12 bases spanning the gap. CDR1 is SGHVS and CDR2 is FNYEAQ in the germline V gene. This CDR3 region has 13 residues. The CDR3 reads CASSPNQGYGYTF. The CDR3, as DNA: TGTGCCAGCAGCCCGAACCAGGGGTATGGCTACACCTTC.

V is TRBV7-9 and J is TRBJ1-2, with D possibly being TRBD1 (6 bases). The V end lost 5 bases, the J end lost 4 bases, and 17 bases lay between the germline ends. CDR1 and CDR2 from the germline V gene are SEHNR and FQNEAQ (reference sequence). CDR3 length: 15 residues. CDR3 amino acids: CASSDTARGGYGYTF. The CDR3 DNA reads TGTGCCAGCAGCGATACCGCCCGAGGGGGCTATGGCTACACCTTC.

The chain links TRBV5-1 to TRBJ2-3; a weak D match, TRBD2 (6 bases). Trimming left V 8 bases short and J 3 bases short, with 7 bases between. This CDR3 region has 11 residues. Germline assignment: CDR1 SGHRS and CDR2 YFSETQ. The CDR3 protein is CASRGTDTQYF. The CDR3, as DNA: TGCGCCAGTCGGGGGACAGATACGCAGTATTTT.

The chain has TRBV7-2 and TRBJ2-5; 7 nucleotides align to TRBD1. Unmatched junction bases numbered 7, after V lost 5 bases and J lost 1 base. There are 15 residues in the CDR3. CDR1 is SGHTA, CDR2 FQGNSA, per germline. CDR3 sequence: CASSRGQSPQETQYF. In DNA form, the CDR3 reads TGTGCCAGCAGCCGGGGACAGTCTCCCCAAGAGACCCAGTACTTC.

The V gene is TRBV29-1, the J gene TRBJ1-5; possible D gene TRBD1, 6 bases. CDR1 and CDR2 (germline): SQVTM, ANQGSEA. The ends were cut back, 4 bases at V and 3 bases at J, with 10 bases in the middle. The CDR3 has 13 residues. The CDR3, as DNA: TGCAGCGTTGGCAGGGGCAACAATCAGCCCCAGCATTTT. Its protein is CSVGRGNNQPQHF.

This sequence joins TRBV7-2 and TRBJ1-6; 7 bases map to TRBD1. CDR3 length equals 17 residues. Looked up from germline, CDR1 is SGHTA and CDR2 is FQGNSA. J gave up 10 bases and V 5 bases, and 17 bases lay outside the gene matches. The CDR3 DNA reads TGTGCCAGCAGCCCAGAAGGGACAGCTGTTTTTCTCTCACCCCTCCACTTT. Translating it yields CASSPEGTAVFLSPLHF.